These 21 T cell receptor beta chains were sequenced from one sample in a study of beta chain features in type 1 diabetes. Expressed TCRB transcripts were sequenced after all isolated RNA was converted to cDNA. Only in-frame clones appear in the TCRdb table, and some are missing; sequencing was by immunoSEQ multiplex PCR. This table holds some 410,000 clones, about 15% found once. Sample: naive CD4+ T cells from blood. Receptors originate from a man aged 25-40 years in good health.

In this sample, this clone turned up a few times. The V call is TRBV30, the J call TRBJ1-2, with a weak D call TRBD1 (6 bases). V lost 4 bases, J lost 4 bases, and 13 bases lay in between. CDR1 is GTSNPN, CDR2 SVGIG, per germline (reference sequence). The length of the CDR3 is 13 residues. The CDR3 is CAWNGGRIYGYTF. Written as DNA, the CDR3 is TGTGCCTGGAACGGGGGGCGTATCTATGGCTACACCTTC.

This sequence joins TRBV11-3 and TRBJ2-5; D gene uncertain. This CDR3 is 14 amino acids long. CDR1 is SGHNT and CDR2 is YENEEA in the germline V gene. Trimming removed 6 bases at V and 4 bases at J, with 15 bases between. CDR3 DNA sequence: TGTGCCAGCAGTGAATGGGTCGGAGTAGAGACCCAGTACTTC. This encodes CASSEWVGVETQYF.

The V gene is TRBV6-5, the J gene TRBJ1-1; D is undetermined. V shed 0 bases and J shed 8 bases, with 13 bases lying between them. CDR3 length equals 14 residues. CDR1 MNHEY and CDR2 SVGAGI come from the germline V gene. DNA for the CDR3: TGTGCCAGCAGTTACTCGAGTGGAAGCAGAGAAGCTTTCTTT. It encodes CASSYSSGSREAFF.

This clone turned up a few times. The chain carries TRBV9 and TRBJ2-2; D uncertain. The CDR3 is made up of 14 amino acids. CDR1 is SGDLS, CDR2 YYNGEE, per germline. Trimming removed 4 bases from V and 5 bases from J, with 12 bases in between. The CDR3 protein is CASSPRVETGELFF. The CDR3 nucleotides read TGTGCCAGCAGCCCCCGGGTGGAGACCGGGGAGCTGTTTTTT.

This sequence joins TRBV6-1 and TRBJ2-1; no reliable D call. The CDR3 loop spans 11 amino acids. The germline V and J ends were trimmed by 6 bases and 9 bases, with 9 bases remaining between them. CDR1 is MNHNS and CDR2 is SASEGT in the germline V gene. The CDR3 sequence: CASRGIREQFF. The CDR3 DNA follows: TGTGCCAGCAGGGGAATCCGTGAGCAGTTCTTC.

V gene TRBV7-2 combines with J gene TRBJ2-7; the match to TRBD1 covers 10 bases. Germline V gene data show CDR1 as SGHTA and CDR2 as FQGNSA. J gave up 0 bases and V 5 bases, and 1 base lay outside the gene matches. This CDR3 comprises 14 residues. CDR3 residues: CASSRDRGSYEQYV. The CDR3, as DNA: TGTGCCAGCAGCCGGGACAGGGGCTCCTACGAGCAGTACGTC.

This clone was picked up a small number of times. Here the CDR3 DNA reads TGCAGCGCCCTTTTCACTGAAGCTTTCTTT. Protein product: CSALFTEAFF. The J gene is TRBJ1-1, the V gene TRBV29-1; D not resolved. The CDR3 consists of 10 residues. V dropped 7 bases and J dropped 4 bases, with 7 bases sitting between them. The germline gives CDR1 SQVTM, CDR2 ANQGSEA.

This clone turned up a few times. The chain has TRBV29-1 and TRBJ2-2; D is unresolved. The length of the CDR3 is 13 residues. Germline V gene data show CDR1 as SQVTM and CDR2 as ANQGSEA. Between the trimmed V and J ends, which lost 4 bases and 5 bases, there was a span of 11 bases. CDR3 bases: TGCAGCGTTGCCGGCAGACGGACCGGGGAGCTGTTTTTT. Its translation is CSVAGRRTGELFF.

The chain links TRBV7-9 to TRBJ1-4; the D is unclear. The CDR3 runs to 14 residues. Per germline, CDR1 SEHNR and CDR2 FQNEAQ (reference sequence). The V end was cut by 0 bases, the J end by 4 bases, with 6 bases between. The CDR3 DNA follows: TGTGCCAGCAGCTTAGCCGGATTTAATGAAAAACTGTTTTTT. Translated, it gives CASSLAGFNEKLFF.

V gene TRBV10-3 combines with J gene TRBJ2-5; possibly TRBD2 for D (6 bases). The germline CDR1 and CDR2 sequences are ENHRY and SYGVKD. The CDR3 extends over 18 amino acids. V lost 0 bases to trimming and J lost 0 bases, with 17 bases between them. The CDR3 region is CAISESGMAGSYQETQYF. As DNA, the CDR3 is TGTGCCATCAGTGAGTCTGGGATGGCGGGGTCGTACCAAGAGACCCAGTACTTC.

This clone was picked up a small number of times. This chain links TRBV6-5 with TRBJ2-5; no definite D call. CDR1 and CDR2 (germline): MNHEY, SVGAGI. The CDR3 consists of 14 residues. V lost 0 bases to trimming and J lost 1 base, with 6 bases between them. For the CDR3, the DNA is TGTGCCAGCAGTTACTCGAACATCCAAGAGACCCAGTACTTC. Its protein product is CASSYSNIQETQYF.

The gene calls are TRBV19 and TRBJ1-2, with D perhaps matching TRBD1 (6 bases). CDR1 LNHDA and CDR2 SQIVND come from the germline V gene (reference sequence). The V end was cut by 4 bases, the J end by 8 bases, with 14 bases between. The CDR3 covers 13 residues. CDR3 nucleotide sequence: TGTGCCAGTAGTAACCCAGGGGCCACCGGCTACACCTTC. Its translation is CASSNPGATGYTF.

This clone was seen a few times. The chain has TRBV13 and TRBJ1-2; 7 nucleotides line up with TRBD1. This CDR3 region has 12 residues. V was clipped by 5 bases and J by 8 bases; unmatched bases: 5. CDR1 PRHDT and CDR2 FYEKMQ come from the germline V gene (reference sequence). CDR3 DNA: TGTGCCAGCAGCGACACAGGGGTAGGCTACACCTTC. Translating it yields CASSDTGVGYTF. Based on the CDR3 plus reference TRBV13 and TRBJ1-2, the full variable domain is AAGVIQSPRHLIKEKRETATLKCYPIPRHDTVYWYQQGPGQDPQFLISFYEKMQSDKGSIPDRFSAQQFSDYHSELNMSSLELGDSALYFCASSDTGVGYTFGSGTRLTVV.

The V gene is TRBV6-4, the J gene TRBJ2-3; 11 nucleotides match TRBD2. The germline CDR1 and CDR2 sequences are MRHNA and SNTAGT. The CDR3 spans 16 residues. With 5 bases clipped from V and 3 bases from J, the junction kept 7 bases outside the gene matches. The CDR3 reads CASSTVAGGPTDTQYF. The CDR3 nucleotides read TGTGCCAGCAGTACCGTAGCGGGAGGGCCGACAGATACGCAGTATTTT.

The chain combines TRBV7-2 with TRBJ2-5; TRBD2 matches at 14 bases. Germline lookup yields CDR1 SGHTA and CDR2 FQGNSA. The junction had 9 bases not matched to a gene; V was cut back by 5 bases and J by 1 base. CDR3 length equals 18 residues. Here the CDR3 DNA reads TGTGCCAGCAGCCCCAGACTAGCGGGGGGGCTCCCCCAAGAGACCCAGTACTTC. Its translation: CASSPRLAGGLPQETQYF.

The sample holds a few counts of this clone. The V call is TRBV7-8, the J call TRBJ2-4; 7 bases match TRBD2. Losses at the gene ends were 1 base for V and 9 bases for J; bases not matched to a gene: 9. This CDR3 is 15 amino acids long. Germline lookup yields CDR1 SGHVS and CDR2 FQNEAQ. CDR3 protein: CASSLVLSGGSIQYF. The CDR3 bases are TGTGCCAGCAGCTTAGTTTTGTCGGGAGGTAGCATTCAGTACTTC. The full variable domain, completed using reference TRBV7-8 and TRBJ2-4, is GAGVSQSPRYKVAKRGQDVALRCDPISGHVSLFWYQQALGQGPEFLTYFQNEAQLDKSGLPSDRFFAERPEGSVSTLKIQRTQQEDSAVYLCASSLVLSGGSIQYFGAGTRLSVL.

This clone appeared a few times. V and J are TRBV9 and TRBJ2-2; 8 bases are shared with TRBD1. This CDR3 comprises 23 residues. Germline-derived CDR1 and CDR2 are SGDLS and YYNGEE. The junction had 31 bases not matched to a gene; V was cut back by 5 bases and J by 4 bases. CDR3 coding DNA: TGTGCCAGCAGTACCCCAGTCCCAGAGGCAGGGGGCAGATTCAGCGGGCCCACCGGGGAGCTGTTTTTT. Amino acids: CASSTPVPEAGGRFSGPTGELFF.

This chain connects TRBV10-3 to TRBJ1-5; maybe TRBD1 (5 bases). The CDR3 sequence is 15 residues long. Trimming removed 3 bases at V and 5 bases at J, with 14 bases between. The germline CDR1 and CDR2 sequences are ENHRY and SYGVKD. The CDR3 DNA reads as TGTGCCATCAGTGACCCCGTGGGGGTGGATCAGCCCCAGCATTTT. Its translation is CAISDPVGVDQPQHF.

This clone was recorded a few times. V is TRBV7-8 and J is TRBJ2-1; 7 nucleotides match TRBD2. The CDR3 extends over 14 amino acids. J was trimmed by 2 bases and V by 5 bases; bases with no gene match: 3. Germline lookup yields CDR1 SGHVS and CDR2 FQNEAQ. Written as DNA, the CDR3 is TGTGCCAGCAGCGGGAGGGGAGCCTACAATGAGCAGTTCTTC. Translating it yields CASSGRGAYNEQFF.

This clone was detected a few times. The chain uses TRBV2 and TRBJ2-1; tentatively, D is TRBD2 (5 bases). The CDR3 length is 14 residues. CDR1 is SNHLY, CDR2 FYNNEI, per germline. Trimming took off 7 bases at V and 5 bases at J, with 15 bases between the two ends. The CDR3 nucleotides are TGTGCCAGCAAATCACGGGGTGTCCACAATGAGCAGTTCTTC. Translated: CASKSRGVHNEQFF.

This rearrangement joins TRBV7-2 to TRBJ1-3; D is undetermined. V gave up 3 bases and J gave up 2 bases, with 8 bases separating them. The CDR3 is 14 amino acids. CDR1 is SGHTA and CDR2 is FQGNSA in the germline V gene. CDR3 region: CASSFGQAGNTIYF. The CDR3 nucleotides are TGTGCCAGCAGCTTTGGGCAGGCTGGAAACACCATATATTTT.